The present TCR beta chain was sequenced within a study of T cells after yellow fever vaccination (dated 2019 in TCRdb). About the investigation overall: The SMART-Seq v4 Ultra Low Input RNA kit was used to prepare libraries from fractions with low cell numbers. Bulk TCR alpha and beta repertoires were sequenced longitudinally to track T-cell clones before and after primary and booster YFV17D yellow fever vaccination. Two healthy male donors made up the cohort, one aged 18 to 30 years and the other aged 30 to 40 years. Bulk PBMC replicates and cell subsets were isolated from blood drawn at multiple timepoints before and after both primary and secondary immunization. Summary of the overall study and its limitations: Compared with the primary T-cell response, the secondary T-cell response was weaker but faster, peaking on day 5 rather than day 15. After the booster, most of the clones that had expanded following primary vaccination were detected again (roughly 97% of CD4 and roughly 88% of CD8), which suggests that memory was broadly maintained. Because only a couple of donors were included in the study, the extent to which the findings can be generalized is limited. A small fraction of clonotypes showed up in both the CD4 and CD8 compartments, probably as a result of convergent recombination. Computational filtering was needed because FACS-sorted repertoires could contain abundant contaminating clonotypes from the bulk population.

This clonotype occurred many times. Its antigen is currently not known. The record has no base qualities; no much larger clone is one base away. TCR cDNA was synthesized by 5'RACE template switching, through which a universal primer site and unique molecular identifiers were introduced. Priming for cDNA synthesis came from both the TCR alpha and TCR beta constant segments. Two PCR steps were used to amplify libraries, with sample barcodes and sequencing adapters being added in the second step. Sequencing of the libraries was done on either Illumina HiSeq 2500 (2x100 bp) or NovaSeq (2x150 bp). The original methods were these. MIGEC was used to demultiplex reads and collapse the reads into UMI consensus sequences, and MiXCR was used for V(D)J alignment. Clonotypes responding to the vaccine were identified with edgeR on replicate PBMC samples, with the criteria of FDR below 0.01 and a log2 fold change above 5 up to day 15. CD4 or CD8 identity was assigned to each bulk clonotype according to whether the clonotype was present at higher abundance in the sequenced CD4 repertoire or the sequenced CD8 repertoire. TCRdb reanalyzed the raw reads on its own, using fastp at Q25 for trimming and MiXCR for clone calling, and kept in-frame beta chains. Identical CDR3 protein sequences are pooled into one entry, listed with their most common genes and DNA. The V and J calls follow TCRdb's processing rather than the paper's. The sample table lists 60,000 or so distinct CDR3 sequences, approximately 6.9% of them with a count of one. The ten largest clones take up around 44% of the sample.

This specimen's treatment or condition label, interpreted: live attenuated yellow fever vaccine strain. PBMCs were isolated from peripheral blood using a standard Ficoll-Paque protocol. Dynabeads CD4 and CD8 positive selection kits were used to isolate the CD4 and CD8 T-cell fractions. TriZol was used to extract RNA from bulk PBMCs, CD4 and CD8 fractions, and dextramer-positive and dextramer-negative fractions. Sequenced material: CD8+ T cells sorted from PBMCs, taken on the day of the first yellow fever vaccination. This clonotype was obtained from a man aged 18 to 29 who received the YFV17D yellow fever vaccine.

The CDR3 protein sequence reads: CAGAGDANEQFF. In nucleotide form, the sequence is TGTGCCGGCGCCGGGGACGCTAATGAGCAGTTCTTC. The sequence joins TRBV7-9 to TRBJ2-1, with the D gene tentatively TRBD1 or TRBD2, based on 5 matching bases in each. CDR1 and CDR2 (SEHNR, FQNEAQ) derive from the germline V gene (reference sequence). The trim is 11 bases for V and 7 bases for J, with a gap of 15 bases between the germline ends. The CDR3 contains 12 residues, cysteine and phenylalanine counted. The only DNA kept is the CDR3, 36 bases in frame from the first base. The CDR3 plus the reference TRBV7-9 and TRBJ2-1 genes for the other parts give the full variable domain: DTGVSQNPRHKITKRGQNVTFRCDPISEHNRLYWYRQTLGQGPEFLTYFQNEAQLEKSRLLSDRFSAERPKGSFSTLEIQRTEQGDSAMYLCAGAGDANEQFFGPGTRLTVL.